These 10 T cell receptor beta chains share one sample of origin, sequenced in a study of T cell clonality in common variable immunodeficiency. TCRdb's copy holds only in-frame clones and misses some; the assay was immunoSEQ multiplex PCR. The record shows 30,000 to 40,000 clones for this sample, with no singletons present. Their specific antigens are unknown. General observations from the study: Reportedly, TCR beta sequences from common variable immunodeficiency showed fewer deletions and N-nucleotide insertions.

Sequencing input: peripheral blood mononuclear cells. These receptors originate from a human donor with common variable immunodeficiency.

This clone was seen repeatedly, ten times or more. With the read ending 3 residues before the CDR3 end, the germline J gene is used to fill in that end. The rearrangement uses TRBV19 and TRBJ2-7; TRBD1 aligns across 10 bases. The CDR3 is 17 residues long. J lost 6 bases, V lost 3 bases, and 14 bases had no gene match. CDR1 is LNHDA, CDR2 SQIVND, per germline (reference sequence). The CDR3 DNA, read in part, is TGTGCCAGTAGTATCGGGGGCCACCGGGACAGGGGACCCGAG. Translation gives CASSIGGHRDRGPE. The whole CDR3 region reads CASSIGGHRDRGPEQYF.

On this clone itself: From the germline J gene comes the end of the CDR3, since the read stops 3 residues before it. The chain links TRBV30 to TRBJ2-7, with a weak D call TRBD1 (6 bases). V lost 5 bases, J lost 3 bases, and 20 bases lay in between. This CDR3 is 15 amino acids long. CDR1 GTSNPN and CDR2 SVGIG come from the germline V gene (reference sequence). The DNA read from the CDR3 is TGTGCCTGGTCTCCAGGGGCTTCGAGAGGCTACGAG. This sequence encodes CAWSPGASRGYE. The complete CDR3 protein is CAWSPGASRGYEQYF.

In this sample, this clone turned up a few times. The read ends 3 residues early relative to the CDR3; the germline J gene fills the gap. The chain couples TRBV23-1 to TRBJ2-7, with TRBD1 matching over 9 bases. TRBV23-1 belongs to the ORF category, with a function that is uncertain. The CDR3 has 17 residues. The J segment lost 0 bases and the V segment lost 3 bases, leaving 9 bases of the junction unmatched. Partial CDR3 DNA: TGCGCCAGCAGTCATCGCCCGGGACAGGGAAGCTCCTACGAG. Residues: CASSHRPGQGSSYE. The full CDR3 protein is CASSHRPGQGSSYEQYF.

This clone was detected ten times or more. The read terminates 3 residues before the CDR3 end, so the remaining end is supplied by the germline J gene. The chain links TRBV7-2 to TRBJ2-5; 9 positions agree with TRBD2. The CDR3 is made up of 15 amino acids. Trimming at V came to 8 bases and at J to 1 base, leaving 8 bases not matched to a gene. Germline loops: CDR1 SGHTA, CDR2 FQGNSA. CDR3 bases read: TGTGCCAGCGGTGGCGGTAGCGGGGGCCAAGAGACC. Translation: CASGGGSGGQET. The full CDR3 is CASGGGSGGQETQYF.

The sample holds a few counts of this clone. The read stops 3 residues short of the end of the CDR3; the missing end is completed from the germline J gene. The chain is built from TRBV5-5 and TRBJ1-4, with a tentative D call TRBD1 (5 bases). The V end lost 0 bases, the J end lost 6 bases, and 12 bases lay between the germline ends. The CDR3 has 15 residues. Germline-derived CDR1 and CDR2 are SGHKS and YYEKEE (reference sequence). Here the CDR3 reads CASSLAAGRDEKLFF. Partial CDR3 DNA: TGTGCCAGCAGCTTGGCGGCAGGGAGGGATGAAAAA. Variable domain in full (rest from reference TRBV5-5 and TRBJ1-4): DAGVTQSPTHLIKTRGQQVTLRCSPISGHKSVSWYQQVLGQGPQFIFQYYEKEERGRGNFPDRFSARQFPNYSSELNVNALLLGDSALYLCASSLAAGRDEKLFFGSGTQLSVL.

This clone was counted many times. The sequenced part of the CDR3 DNA is TGTGCCTGGGGACAGGGGGATTGGACAGATACG. It translates to CAWGQGDWTDT. The full-length CDR3 reads as CAWGQGDWTDTQYF. The chain joins TRBV30 to TRBJ2-3; 10 bases line up with TRBD1. The CDR3 end is not reached by the read, which stops 3 residues before it; the germline J gene fills it in. From germline, CDR1 is GTSNPN and CDR2 SVGIG (reference sequence). The J segment lost 3 bases and the V segment lost 5 bases, leaving 5 bases of the junction unmatched. CDR3 length: 14 amino acids.

On this clone itself: At one end the junction does not follow the germline gene, possibly because of a read error. CDR3 DNA (partial): TGTTCCAGCAGCTTGTCCGGGACAGCCTACGAG. Its protein is CSSSLSGTAYE. The CDR3 in full is CSSSLSGTAYEQYF. The chain uses TRBV7-9 and TRBJ2-7; 7 bases fit TRBD1. Sequencing ends 3 residues short of the CDR3 end; the germline J gene provides the rest. Per the germline V gene, CDR1 is SEHNR and CDR2 is FQNEAQ (reference sequence). This CDR3 contains 14 residues.

This clone has more than one count but fewer than ten. The sequence runs out 3 residues before the end of the CDR3; the remainder is reconstructed from the germline J gene. The chain couples TRBV2 to TRBJ2-5; D perhaps matches TRBD2 (6 bases). The V and J ends lost 7 bases and 5 bases respectively, with 17 bases between them. Germline CDR1 SNHLY, CDR2 FYNNEI. CDR3 length: 14 residues. The DNA read from the CDR3 is TGTGCCAGCACGATTACTAGCCGGGGGGAGACC. Translating it yields CASTITSRGET. The whole CDR3 reads CASTITSRGETQYF.

Details on this clone: From the germline J gene comes the end of the CDR3, since the read stops 3 residues before it. The chain uses TRBV19 and TRBJ1-1; D is ambiguous. The length of the CDR3 is 11 residues. The germline V gene encodes CDR1 LNHDA and CDR2 SQIVND (reference sequence). Trimming shortened V by 4 bases and J by 7 bases, and 7 bases separated the two germline ends. The sequenced CDR3 bases are TGTGCCAGTAGTACGACAATTGAA. It is translated as CASSTTIE. The CDR3 reads in full as CASSTTIEAFF.

This clone came up a few times. The CDR3 end falls 3 residues outside the read, so it is completed with the germline J gene. This rearrangement joins TRBV10-2 to TRBJ2-7, with D possibly being TRBD1 (5 bases). The CDR3 runs 13 residues. Germline V lookup: CDR1 WSHSY, CDR2 SAAADI. V was shortened by 9 bases and J by 2 bases, with 14 bases between the two germline ends. The covered CDR3 bases are TGCGCCAGTACGTCAGGGAAGACCTACGAG. Translating it yields CASTSGKTYE. From start to end, the CDR3 is CASTSGKTYEQYF.